Each of the 21 T cell receptor beta chains below was sequenced from the same sample in a study of T cell clonality in common variable immunodeficiency. Data came from immunoSEQ multiplex PCR; TCRdb stores just in-frame clones and leaves some out. The sample includes about 37,000 clones, none of them occurring once. Sequencing was done on a sample of peripheral blood mononuclear cells. The receptors were sampled from a person between 18 and 70 years old in good health.

This clone occurred many times. The CDR3 is cut off 3 residues early in the read; its end comes from the germline J gene. V gene TRBV14 combines with J gene TRBJ2-3; TRBD2 matches at 10 bases. J was trimmed by 3 bases and V by 5 bases; bases with no gene match: 8. Germline V CDR1 and CDR2: SGHDN, FVKESK. This CDR3 contains 16 residues. The covered CDR3 bases are TGTGCCAGCAGCTTATGGACTAGCGGAGGAACAGATACG. Translated: CASSLWTSGGTDT. From start to end, the CDR3 is CASSLWTSGGTDTQYF.

This clone has just a few counts. A much larger clone lies a single base off, so this may be a read error. The DNA ends 3 residues before the CDR3 does, and the rest of the CDR3 is filled in from the germline J gene. The chain uses TRBV5-1 and TRBJ1-4, with 10 nucleotides matching TRBD1. The CDR3 is made up of 16 amino acids. The germline V gene has CDR1 SGHRS and CDR2 YFSETQ. CDR3 DNA, as far as it was read: TGCGCCAGCAGCTTAGGGACAGGGGTGGGGGCCAACGTA. Translated: CASSLGTGVGANV. In full, the CDR3 reads CASSLGTGVGANVLFF. The full variable domain, with the rest looked up from reference TRBV5-1 and TRBJ1-4, is KAGVTQTPRYLIKTRGQQVTLSCSPISGHRSVSWYQQTPGQGLQFLFEYFSETQRNKGNFPGRFSGRQFSNSRSEMNVSTLELGDSALYLCASSLGTGVGANVLFFGSGTQLSVL.

There are a few counts of this clone. A junction boundary mismatches the germline segment, possibly from a read error. The CDR3 goes on 3 residues after the read ends, and that part is filled in from the germline J gene. The gene calls are TRBV5-1 and TRBJ2-5; D is perhaps TRBD1 (6 bases). Germline V lookup: CDR1 SGHRS, CDR2 YFSETQ. CDR3 length equals 14 residues. CDR3 DNA (partial): TGCGCCAGCGGCTTGGTGGGGGCCCGGGAGACC. Translating gives CASGLVGARET. The CDR3 in full is CASGLVGARETQYF.

The table lists this clone with many counts. The read terminates 3 residues before the CDR3 end, so the remaining end is supplied by the germline J gene. The chain carries TRBV2 and TRBJ2-1; TRBD2 matches 9 bases. Germline CDR1 SNHLY, CDR2 FYNNEI. This CDR3 has 13 amino acids. V trimming: 8 bases; J trimming: 9 bases; junction bases outside the gene matches: 8. The covered CDR3 bases are TGTGCCAGCCCAAGGACTAGCGTCGGTGAG. This gives the protein CASPRTSVGE. The whole CDR3 protein is CASPRTSVGEQFF.

This clone was seen ten or more times. The read gets to within 3 residues of the CDR3 end, and the germline J gene fills in the rest. The rearrangement links TRBV30 to TRBJ2-3; D is perhaps TRBD1 (5 bases). CDR3 size: 15 residues. Trimming took off 3 bases at V and 2 bases at J, with 15 bases between the two ends. The germline V gene has CDR1 GTSNPN and CDR2 SVGIG (reference sequence). CDR3 bases read: TGTGCCTGGAGCCTAGGGGTGGGTGCCACAGATACG. Its protein product is CAWSLGVGATDT. The full CDR3 reads CAWSLGVGATDTQYF.

To note about this clone: The CDR3 is cut off 3 residues early in the read; its end comes from the germline J gene. V gene TRBV7-8 combines with J gene TRBJ1-1, with unresolved D. CDR1 SGHVS and CDR2 FQNEAQ come from the germline V gene. The CDR3 is 13 amino acids. The CDR3 bases that were read are TGTGCCAGCAGCTTAGAGCGGTCGACCGAA. It encodes CASSLERSTE. The CDR3, in full, reads CASSLERSTEAFF.

This clone was counted only a few times. The read ends 3 residues early relative to the CDR3; the germline J gene fills the gap. The chain links TRBV11-1 to TRBJ2-7, with a weak D call TRBD2 (5 bases). V gave up 1 base and J gave up 6 bases, with 16 bases separating them. Germline assignment: CDR1 SGHAT and CDR2 FQDESV (reference sequence). The CDR3 runs to 15 residues. The CDR3 spells CASSLDRHRGSEQYF. Incomplete CDR3 DNA: TGTGCCAGCAGCTTAGACCGCCACCGGGGAAGCGAG.

This clone was picked up many times. Read coverage stops 3 residues before the CDR3 terminus; the germline J gene supplies the remainder. This rearrangement joins TRBV20-1 to TRBJ1-5, with D tentatively TRBD1 (6 bases). V was pared by 5 bases and J by 2 bases, with 16 bases between. The germline gives CDR1 DFQATT, CDR2 SNEGSKA (reference sequence). The length of the CDR3 is 15 residues. CDR3: CSAARPGGGNQPQHF. Incomplete CDR3 DNA: TGCAGTGCTGCCCGGCCGGGGGGCGGCAATCAGCCC.

In its sample, this clone was seen many times. The CDR3 protein is CSVGTGISGANVLTF. The part of the CDR3 DNA that was read is TGCAGCGTTGGGACAGGTATCTCTGGGGCCAACGTC. This chain uses TRBV29-1 with TRBJ2-6; 7 positions agree with TRBD1. The observed sequence ends 3 residues before the CDR3 terminus, with the missing tail filled in from the germline J gene. Trimming at V came to 4 bases and at J to 0 bases, leaving 3 bases not matched to a gene. The germline CDR1 and CDR2 sequences are SQVTM and ANQGSEA. This CDR3 is built from 15 residues. The full variable domain, completed using reference TRBV29-1 and TRBJ2-6, is SAVISQKPSRDICQRGTSLTIQCQVDSQVTMMFWYRQQPGQSLTLIATANQGSEATYESGFVIDKFPISRPNLTFSTLTVSNMSPEDSSIYLCSVGTGISGANVLTFGAGSRLTVL.

The table lists this clone with a few counts. The CDR3 extends 3 residues past the end of the read, so its final part is completed from the germline J gene. The chain joins TRBV5-1 to TRBJ1-2; D possibly corresponds to TRBD1 (5 bases). CDR3 size: 14 residues. Germline assignment: CDR1 SGHRS and CDR2 YFSETQ. Trimming shortened V by 0 bases and J by 2 bases, and 8 bases separated the two germline ends. CDR3 amino acids: CASSLAGSNYGYTF. The sequenced CDR3 bases are TGCGCCAGCAGCTTGGCAGGGTCGAACTATGGC.

This clone was recorded at least ten times. The CDR3 end is not reached by the read, which stops 3 residues before it; the germline J gene fills it in. The chain recombines TRBV7-9 with TRBJ2-7, with a weak D call TRBD2 (7 bases). The CDR3 consists of 15 residues. Per germline, CDR1 SEHNR and CDR2 FQNEAQ (reference sequence). Trimming left V 0 bases short and J 6 bases short, with 15 bases between. The sequenced CDR3 bases are TGTGCCAGCAGCTTAGCGGAGGGGGGGAAGATCGAG. This translates into CASSLAEGGKIE. The whole CDR3 reads CASSLAEGGKIEQYF.

Comments on this clone: The CDR3 extends 3 residues past the end of the read, so its final part is completed from the germline J gene. This chain joins TRBV7-9 and TRBJ1-2, with no clear D. Germline V CDR1 and CDR2: SEHNR, FQNEAQ (reference sequence). This CDR3 contains 13 residues. CDR3 residues: CASSFSGYNDYTF. The covered CDR3 bases are TGTGCCAGCAGCTTCTCAGGCTACAATGAC.

This clone was detected many times. The read terminates 3 residues ahead of where the CDR3 ends, so the germline J gene completes it. The rearrangement uses TRBV5-1 and TRBJ2-7, with D maybe TRBD2 (5 bases). V lost 5 bases and J lost 5, with 20 bases in between. CDR1 and CDR2 from the germline V gene are SGHRS and YFSETQ. The CDR3 runs to 15 residues. The CDR3 sequence is CASRLGKIGENEQYF. The CDR3 DNA, read in part, is TGCGCCAGCAGATTAGGGAAAATCGGGGAAAACGAG.

In this sample, this clone turned up a few times. The missing CDR3 end, 3 residues past where the read stops, is filled in from the germline J gene. The genes are TRBV6-1 and TRBJ2-5, with 11 positions matching TRBD1. Germline CDR1 and CDR2: MNHNS and SASEGT. The CDR3 loop spans 15 amino acids. V was pared by 2 bases and J by 4 bases, with 3 bases of the junction left unmatched. CDR3 bases read: TGTGCCAGCAGTGAACGGACAGGGGGCGCAGAGACC. This gives the protein CASSERTGGAET. From start to end, the CDR3 is CASSERTGGAETQYF.

There are many counts of this clone. The read halts 3 residues ahead of the CDR3 end, with the missing end drawn from the germline J gene. The chain carries TRBV7-9 and TRBJ2-5, with 8 bases matching TRBD2. The ends lost 5 bases at V and 5 bases at J; junction bases unmatched: 7. Germline V gene sequence: CDR1 SEHNR, CDR2 FQNEAQ (reference sequence). The CDR3 runs to 14 residues. The CDR3 reads CASSRSGGEETQYF. Partial CDR3 DNA: TGTGCCAGCAGCCGCAGCGGGGGAGAGGAGACC. The variable domain in full, with the rest retrieved from reference TRBV7-9 and TRBJ2-5, is DTGVSQNPRHKITKRGQNVTFRCDPISEHNRLYWYRQTLGQGPEFLTYFQNEAQLEKSRLLSDRFSAERPKGSFSTLEIQRTEQGDSAMYLCASSRSGGEETQYFGPGTRLLVL.

This clone was counted ten times or more. The read ends 3 residues early relative to the CDR3; the germline J gene fills the gap. V and J are TRBV19 and TRBJ1-4; TRBD1 is a possible D gene (5 bases). Trimming pared 5 bases from V and 5 bases from J, leaving 12 bases between. The CDR3 is 14 amino acids. Germline CDR1 and CDR2: LNHDA and SQIVND (reference sequence). The covered CDR3 bases are TGTGCCAGTAGTTTGACAGCGGGAAATGAAAAA. Translated: CASSLTAGNEK. In full, the CDR3 is CASSLTAGNEKLFF.

This clone was detected many times. Here the CDR3 reads CAWSAGGGEKLFF. Partial CDR3 DNA: TGTGCCTGGAGTGCAGGGGGAGGGGAAAAG. The chain employs TRBV30 and TRBJ2-2; D might be TRBD1 or TRBD2, each matching 7 bases. The read finishes 3 residues shy of the CDR3 end, and the germline J gene is used to complete it. The CDR3 spans 13 residues. CDR1 is GTSNPN and CDR2 is SVGIG in the germline V gene (reference sequence).

This clone has a handful of counts. The read terminates 3 residues ahead of where the CDR3 ends, so the germline J gene completes it. V is TRBV18 and J is TRBJ2-2, with no clear D. The CDR3 is made up of 13 amino acids. Germline values: CDR1 KGHSH, CDR2 LQKENI. CDR3 DNA (partial): TGTGCCAGCTCACCAATCAGAAATGAAAAG. As protein: CASSPIRNEK. The full CDR3 is CASSPIRNEKLFF.

This clone occurred many times. The CDR3 reads CASSLGPANSPLHF. Incomplete CDR3 DNA: TGTGCCAGCAGCTTGGGGCCAGCTAATTCACCC. V is TRBV11-2 and J is TRBJ1-6, with D perhaps TRBD1 (5 bases). The read finishes 3 residues shy of the CDR3 end, and the germline J gene is used to complete it. CDR1 SGHAT and CDR2 FQNNGV come from the germline V gene. CDR3 length equals 14 residues. V was cut by 3 bases and J by 6 bases, with 9 bases left in between.

This clone was seen a handful of times. Coverage ceases 3 residues before the CDR3 finishes, and the germline J gene fills in the end. This chain joins TRBV7-9 and TRBJ2-2; TRBD1 agrees at 9 bases. Germline V CDR1 and CDR2: SEHNR, FQNEAQ (reference sequence). CDR3 length: 14 residues. The CDR3 spells CASSFGTGRSPLFF. The DNA read from the CDR3 is TGTGCCAGCAGCTTCGGGACAGGGAGATCACCG.

This clone turned up a few times. The CDR3 end falls 3 residues outside the read, so it is completed with the germline J gene. V usage is TRBV19 and J usage is TRBJ1-2; possible D gene TRBD1, 6 bases. Trimming cost V 3 bases and J 4 bases, with 21 bases left between them. Germline CDR1 reads LNHDA; CDR2 reads SQIVND (reference sequence). This CDR3 comprises 17 residues. CDR3 DNA, as far as it was read: TGTGCCAGTAGTATTGGCGGTAGCCGGGACACAATCTATGGC. This translates into CASSIGGSRDTIYG. The whole CDR3 sequence reads CASSIGGSRDTIYGYTF.